This TCR beta chain is from a study of blood T cell repertoires in COVID-19. Whole-study context: PBMCs, B-cell-depleted T cells, or T cells provided the cDNA or gDNA that made up the material.

In the authors' workflow: Nucleated cell number was recorded as an estimate derived from reference gene primer amplification. Profiled with immunoSEQ multiplex PCR; TCRdb holds only in-frame clones, not every one. V and J calls and clone size are given by that table; D and trimming were obtained from the DNA. The sample includes 35,000 to 45,000 clones, around nine tenths of them seen just once. The receptor was isolated from a man in his sixties with active COVID-19. What was sequenced was peripheral blood.

CDR3 DNA: TGTGCCAGCAGCTTGGGGGCGGGAGTGGCAGATACGCAGTATTTT. Amino acid sequence: CASSLGAGVADTQYF. The chain is built from TRBV7-6 and TRBJ2-3, with D tentatively TRBD2 (7 bases). V was cut by 3 bases and J by 4 bases, with 14 bases left in between. The CDR3 spans 15 residues. Germline V lookup: CDR1 SGHVS, CDR2 FNYEAQ.